Following are 28 T cell receptor beta chains from one sample sequenced in a study of T cell clonotyping in hematopoietic cell transplantation. Using immunoSEQ multiplex PCR, the repertoire was profiled, and TCRdb retains in-frame clones only, with some absent. The top ten clones hold less than 1.5% of a sample with approximately 25,000 clones, approximately 95% of them seen once. The source material was peripheral blood mononuclear cells. The source is a middle-aged man in good health. Some clones in this sample may be carry-over from other donors' samples.

This rearrangement joins TRBV27 to TRBJ2-3; D is uncertain. The germline V and J ends were trimmed by 6 bases and 2 bases, with 9 bases remaining between them. The CDR3 covers 13 residues. Per germline, CDR1 MNHEY and CDR2 SMNVEV (reference sequence). CDR3 in amino acids: CASRPLNTDTQYF. DNA of the CDR3: TGTGCCAGCAGACCACTTAACACAGATACGCAGTATTTT.

The chain combines TRBV5-6 with TRBJ1-5; TRBD1 is a possible D gene (6 bases). The CDR3 contains 16 residues. Germline CDR1 reads SGHDT; CDR2 reads YYEEEE. Trimming left V 2 bases short and J 3 bases short, with 15 bases between. The CDR3 region is CASSLWGASNNQPQHF. The CDR3 DNA is TGTGCCAGCAGCTTATGGGGGGCGTCGAACAATCAGCCCCAGCATTTT.

The chain carries TRBV25-1 and TRBJ1-1; D is unresolved. The V and J ends lost 2 bases and 1 base respectively, with 8 bases between them. Per germline, CDR1 MGHDK and CDR2 SYGVNS. The CDR3 has 14 amino acids. Here the CDR3 reads CASSETWENTEAFF. The CDR3 nucleotides are TGTGCCAGCAGTGAAACGTGGGAGAACACTGAAGCTTTCTTT.

The CDR3 here is CASSLLISSGTYEQYF. CDR3 nucleotides: TGTGCCAGCAGCTTACTCATATCTAGCGGTACCTACGAGCAGTACTTC. The chain is built from TRBV11-2 and TRBJ2-7; 7 bases match TRBD2. CDR1 and CDR2 from the germline V gene are SGHAT and FQNNGV. J gave up 2 bases and V 2 bases, and 9 bases lay outside the gene matches. The CDR3 runs 16 residues.

Points on this clone: The junction and the germline gene differ at one end; a read error may be behind it. The rearrangement uses TRBV7-2 and TRBJ2-5; 9 bases map to TRBD2. CDR3 length equals 12 residues. Germline CDR1 is SGHTA and CDR2 is FQGNSA. The CDR3 nucleotides read TGTGCCAGCAGCTTAGGGGGGACTAGCATGAACTTC. This codes for CASSLGGTSMNF.

The chain carries TRBV10-1 and TRBJ2-7, with D unresolved. Germline V lookup: CDR1 WNHNN, CDR2 SYGVQD (reference sequence). This CDR3 spans 14 amino acids. With 2 bases removed from V and 6 bases from J, the gap between germline ends came to 14 bases. The DNA for the CDR3 is TGCGCCAGCAGTGAGAACGCCTATACGCCCGAGCAGTACTTC. Translating gives CASSENAYTPEQYF.

This chain uses TRBV28 with TRBJ1-4; D ambiguous. This CDR3 is 12 amino acids long. The germline gives CDR1 MDHEN, CDR2 SYDVKM. Trimming took off 6 bases at V and 1 base at J, with 3 bases between the two ends. The CDR3 DNA reads TGTGCCAGCAGCAGAACTAATGAAAAACTGTTTTTT. It specifies CASSRTNEKLFF.

The chain has TRBV30 and TRBJ1-2; 7 nucleotides match TRBD1. The CDR3 is 15 residues long. Germline values: CDR1 GTSNPN, CDR2 SVGIG (reference sequence). V was pared by 5 bases and J by 1 base, with 10 bases of the junction left unmatched. Here the CDR3 reads CAWQGVGRNNYGYTF. The DNA for the CDR3 is TGTGCCTGGCAGGGGGTTGGCAGGAATAACTATGGCTACACCTTC.

This chain joins TRBV14 and TRBJ1-3; D call uncertain. Germline values: CDR1 SGHDN, CDR2 FVKESK. V lost 1 base and J 0 bases, leaving 13 bases between the germline ends. The CDR3 runs to 17 residues. CDR3 sequence (DNA): TGTGCCAGCAGCCAAGCGGCAGCTTTATCCTCTGGAAACACCATATATTTT. Its protein is CASSQAAALSSGNTIYF.

The gene calls are TRBV18 and TRBJ1-5; possible D gene TRBD1, 5 bases. The ends were cut back, 0 bases at V and 2 bases at J, with 14 bases in the middle. Germline-derived CDR1 and CDR2 are KGHSH and LQKENI. The CDR3 length is 17 residues. The CDR3 sequence is CASSPPGQGGRNQPQHF. The CDR3 coding sequence is TGTGCCAGCTCACCACCAGGGCAGGGAGGTCGCAATCAGCCCCAGCATTTT.

This CDR3 is CASSVQGVRQPQHF. The CDR3 DNA is TGTGCCAGCAGTGTCCAGGGGGTACGTCAGCCCCAGCATTTT. The J gene is TRBJ1-5, the V gene TRBV2, with 7 nucleotides matching TRBD1. The CDR3 is 14 residues long. After removal of 4 bases from V and 6 bases from J, the junction contained 6 bases not matched to a gene. The germline CDR1 and CDR2 sequences are SNHLY and FYNNEI.

The V gene is TRBV20-1, the J gene TRBJ1-1; D gene unclear. The germline gives CDR1 DFQATT, CDR2 SNEGSKA (reference sequence). This CDR3 has 11 amino acids. CDR3 region: CRRTGGTEAFF. In DNA form, the CDR3 reads TGCAGAAGGACCGGTGGGACTGAAGCTTTCTTT.

V usage is TRBV30 and J usage is TRBJ1-3; D is ambiguous. Germline-derived CDR1 and CDR2 are GTSNPN and SVGIG (reference sequence). This CDR3 has 12 residues. V was pared by 2 bases and J by 5 bases, with 7 bases between. CDR3 residues: CAWSPNRNTIYF. Here the CDR3 DNA reads TGTGCCTGGAGTCCCAATCGAAACACCATATATTTT.

V is TRBV6-5 and J is TRBJ1-1, with D tentatively TRBD1 (5 bases). This CDR3 is built from 15 residues. Germline CDR1 MNHEY, CDR2 SVGAGI. Trimming removed 3 bases from V and 4 bases from J, with 15 bases in between. CDR3 loop: CASSYQVGGSTEAFF. CDR3 sequence (DNA): TGTGCCAGCAGTTATCAGGTGGGGGGGAGCACTGAAGCTTTCTTT.

The chain recombines TRBV7-2 with TRBJ1-2; 7 bases line up with TRBD1. The CDR3 sequence is 14 residues long. Trimming took 5 bases from V and 0 from J; bases not matched to a gene: 3. The germline gives CDR1 SGHTA, CDR2 FQGNSA. DNA for the CDR3: TGTGCCAGCAGCCAGGGGACAGCTAACTATGGCTACACCTTC. Translation gives CASSQGTANYGYTF.

This chain joins TRBV6-6 and TRBJ1-5; D remains unclear. Germline assignment: CDR1 MNHNY and CDR2 SVGAGI (reference sequence). CDR3 length: 13 amino acids. The V end was cut by 6 bases, the J end by 5 bases, with 11 bases between. Here the CDR3 reads CASRFGRDQPQHF. The CDR3 coding sequence is TGTGCCAGCAGATTTGGACGGGATCAGCCCCAGCATTTT.

The chain uses TRBV5-1 and TRBJ1-5, with TRBD1 identical over 7 bases. CDR1 is SGHRS, CDR2 YFSETQ, per germline. CDR3 length equals 15 residues. J gave up 0 bases and V 4 bases, and 4 bases lay outside the gene matches. The CDR3 loop is CASSAGGNSNQPQHF. The CDR3 DNA is TGCGCCAGCAGCGCAGGGGGTAATAGCAATCAGCCCCAGCATTTT.

This rearrangement joins TRBV27 to TRBJ2-2; D call uncertain. With 6 bases removed from V and 6 bases from J, the gap between germline ends came to 20 bases. The germline CDR1 and CDR2 sequences are MNHEY and SMNVEV (reference sequence). The CDR3 has 16 residues. The CDR3 coding sequence is TGTGCCAGCAGGAGGACGTCACAGCTCAACGCCGGGGAGCTGTTTTTT. This encodes CASRRTSQLNAGELFF.

The chain joins TRBV9 to TRBJ1-4; TRBD1 matches 7 bases. Germline loops: CDR1 SGDLS, CDR2 YYNGEE. This CDR3 region has 14 residues. Trimming took 0 bases from V and 8 from J; bases not matched to a gene: 4. The CDR3 bases are TGTGCCAGCAGCGTAGAGCTCAGGGGGGAAAAACTGTTTTTT. It specifies CASSVELRGEKLFF.

The rearrangement joins TRBV30 to TRBJ2-4; D gene uncertain. V was clipped by 1 base and J by 2 bases, with 6 bases between them. The CDR3 length is 13 residues. The germline V gene has CDR1 GTSNPN and CDR2 SVGIG (reference sequence). This chain's CDR3 is CAWSADPKNIQYF. CDR3 in DNA: TGTGCCTGGAGTGCGGACCCCAAAAACATTCAGTACTTC.

V usage is TRBV10-2 and J usage is TRBJ1-3; TRBD1 might be the D (6 bases). CDR1 WSHSY and CDR2 SAAADI come from the germline V gene. The CDR3 spans 14 residues. Trimming stripped 6 bases from V and 6 bases from J, with 15 bases between. The DNA for the CDR3 is TGCGCCAGCAGAAATACAGGGCGGGAAAACACCATATATTTT. Protein product: CASRNTGRENTIYF.

This chain connects TRBV28 to TRBJ1-2, with 10 bases fitting TRBD1. The CDR3 consists of 12 residues. Trimming took 7 bases from V and 8 from J; bases not matched to a gene: 4. Germline CDR1 and CDR2: MDHEN and SYDVKM. The CDR3 nucleotides read TGTGCCAGCACTGACAGGGGGCTAGGCTACACCTTC. It is translated as CASTDRGLGYTF.

This chain joins TRBV6-6 and TRBJ1-2; D unresolved. The germline V gene encodes CDR1 MNHNY and CDR2 SVGAGI (reference sequence). The V and J ends lost 6 bases and 4 bases respectively, with 12 bases between them. The length of the CDR3 is 13 residues. As DNA, the CDR3 is TGTGCCAGCAGCTCACAGCGTGGCTATGGCTACACCTTC. As protein: CASSSQRGYGYTF.

The V call is TRBV5-6, the J call TRBJ2-7; TRBD1 or TRBD2 may be the D gene (5 bases each). The CDR3 runs 16 residues. V was pared by 4 bases and J by 3 bases, with 20 bases between. Per the germline V gene, CDR1 is SGHDT and CDR2 is YYEEEE. For the CDR3, the DNA is TGTGCCAGCAGCGGCCGGGATCCAGGGTTCTTCTACGAGCAGTACTTC. It specifies CASSGRDPGFFYEQYF.

This chain uses TRBV2 with TRBJ1-6; D gene ambiguous. The CDR3 extends over 14 amino acids. V dropped 7 bases and J dropped 0 bases, with 7 bases sitting between them. CDR1 and CDR2 (germline): SNHLY, FYNNEI. CDR3: CASKQSSYNSPLHF. The CDR3 coding sequence is TGTGCCAGCAAACAGAGCTCCTATAATTCACCCCTCCACTTT.

This clone was seen just once. J is TRBJ1-2 and V is TRBV9; 10 positions match TRBD1. From germline, CDR1 is SGDLS and CDR2 YYNGEE. The V segment lost 3 bases and the J segment 8 bases; nucleotides outside the gene matches: 4. CDR3 length: 13 residues. CDR3 sequence (DNA): TGTGCCAGCAGCGGACAGGGGGCGCAGGGCTACACCTTC. It encodes CASSGQGAQGYTF.

This chain uses TRBV7-6 with TRBJ1-2, with D uncertain. Trimming removed 5 bases at V and 0 bases at J, with 13 bases between. CDR3 length: 15 amino acids. Per germline, CDR1 SGHVS and CDR2 FNYEAQ. The CDR3 loop is CASSPTASPNYGYTF. The CDR3 DNA is TGTGCCAGCAGCCCCACCGCTTCCCCTAACTATGGCTACACCTTC.

The chain links TRBV5-1 to TRBJ1-2, with D maybe TRBD1 (5 bases). The CDR3 length is 14 residues. V was pared by 0 bases and J by 3 bases, with 9 bases between. Germline V gives CDR1 SGHRS, CDR2 YFSETQ. The DNA of the CDR3 is TGCGCCAGCAGCTTGGAAGGGGTCGACTATGGCTACACCTTC. As protein: CASSLEGVDYGYTF.